This passage covers 24 T cell receptor beta chains from one sample sequenced in a study of identical twins. In TCRdb, the 5' RACE reads were re-called with MiXCR into one record per CDR3 protein. The repertoire consists of a few hundred thousand distinct CDR3 sequences, with approximately 8.3% occurring once and the leading ten covering approximately 3%. These sequences were also reported in another study, on yellow fever vaccine responses in identical twins.

Input material: CD8+ T cells sorted from blood. All receptors derive from a woman aged 18-29 years in good health.

This chain links TRBV7-2 with TRBJ2-5; D ambiguous. CDR1 is SGHTA, CDR2 FQGNSA, per germline. This CDR3 is 13 amino acids long. V was clipped by 6 bases and J by 0 bases, with 8 bases between them. Here the CDR3 DNA reads TGTGCCAGCAGACCTCGGTACCAAGAGACCCAGTACTTC. Amino acid sequence: CASRPRYQETQYF.

This clonotype has a handful of counts. V usage is TRBV25-1 and J usage is TRBJ2-3; 12 bases agree with TRBD2. CDR1 and CDR2 from the germline V gene are MGHDK and SYGVNS. V was clipped by 9 bases and J by 5 bases; unmatched bases: 9. The CDR3 sequence is 15 residues long. CDR3 region: CASQRTSGVGDTQYF. In DNA, the CDR3 is TGTGCCAGTCAGAGGACTAGCGGGGTTGGAGATACGCAGTATTTT.

This clonotype was seen many times. The CDR3 DNA reads as TGCAGTGCTAGATGGTCGGGAGGAGCAGAGACCCAGTACTTC. Amino acid sequence: CSARWSGGAETQYF. The chain is built from TRBV20-1 and TRBJ2-5; 7 bases line up with TRBD2. Per the germline V gene, CDR1 is DFQATT and CDR2 is SNEGSKA (reference sequence). Losses at the gene ends were 2 bases for V and 4 bases for J; bases not matched to a gene: 7. The CDR3 totals 14 residues.

This clonotype was recorded at least ten times. The chain links TRBV5-1 to TRBJ2-2, with TRBD1 as a possible D gene (6 bases). Trimming pared 4 bases from V and 3 bases from J, leaving 16 bases between. The CDR3 has 16 residues. Germline-derived CDR1 and CDR2 are SGHRS and YFSETQ. CDR3 nucleotide sequence: TGCGCCAGCAGCGCTCCTAAACAGGGATACACCGGGGAGCTGTTTTTT. It encodes CASSAPKQGYTGELFF.

This clonotype was counted once. A read error may explain this, as a much larger clone is one base away. The chain employs TRBV7-8 and TRBJ2-1; 9 bases agree with TRBD2. Germline-derived CDR1 and CDR2 are SGHVS and FQNEAQ. The CDR3 extends over 16 amino acids. CDR3 DNA sequence: TGTGCCAGCAGCTGGATAGCGGGAGCCTCCTACAATGAGCAGGTCTTC. Translated: CASSWIAGASYNEQVF.

The chain carries TRBV27 and TRBJ2-3, with D unresolved. CDR1 and CDR2 (germline): MNHEY, SMNVEV (reference sequence). V was cut by 6 bases and J by 4 bases, with 5 bases left in between. CDR3 size: 11 residues. The DNA for the CDR3 is TGTGCCAGCAGCCGCGCAGATACGCAGTATTTT. Amino acid sequence: CASSRADTQYF.

This clonotype occurred many times. Germline and junction disagree at one end, which may indicate a read error. This chain connects TRBV7-9 to TRBJ2-7, with D possibly matching TRBD2 (6 bases). This CDR3 has 13 residues. Germline CDR1 and CDR2: SEHNR and FQNEAQ (reference sequence). The CDR3 coding sequence is TGCGCCAGCAGTTCGGGGGAAAGTTACGAGCAGTACTTC. Translating gives CASSSGESYEQYF.

This clonotype was counted ten times or more. The CDR3 here is CASSVGSGANVLTF. DNA of the CDR3: TGTGCCAGCAGTGTTGGCTCTGGGGCCAACGTCCTGACTTTC. This chain uses TRBV2 with TRBJ2-6; D gene unclear. The CDR3 contains 14 residues. V was cut by 4 bases and J by 0 bases, with 4 bases left in between. In germline, CDR1 is SNHLY, CDR2 FYNNEI.

The CDR3, as DNA: TGTGCCAGCAGTGCGACAGGTCTTAGCTCTGGGGCCAACGTCCTGACTTTC. It is translated as CASSATGLSSGANVLTF. The rearrangement uses TRBV2 and TRBJ2-6; D might be TRBD1 (6 bases). The CDR3 loop spans 17 amino acids. The V end lost 4 bases, the J end lost 0 bases, and 13 bases lay between the germline ends. The germline gives CDR1 SNHLY, CDR2 FYNNEI.

This clonotype was counted only a few times. The chain uses TRBV7-2 and TRBJ2-2; D is possibly TRBD1 (5 bases). Germline CDR1 reads SGHTA; CDR2 reads FQGNSA. Trimming shortened V by 5 bases and J by 4 bases, and 14 bases separated the two germline ends. The CDR3 is 15 amino acids. CDR3 nucleotides: TGTGCCAGCAGCCCGTCACAGGTTCCCACCGGGGAGCTGTTTTTT. Translating it yields CASSPSQVPTGELFF. The full variable domain, its missing parts supplied by reference TRBV7-2 and TRBJ2-2, is GAGVSQSPSNKVTEKGKDVELRCDPISGHTALYWYRQSLGQGLEFLIYFQGNSAPDKSGLPSDRFSAERTGGSVSTLTIQRTQQEDSAVYLCASSPSQVPTGELFFGEGSRLTVL.

J is TRBJ2-6 and V is TRBV9; no clear D gene. CDR1 is SGDLS and CDR2 is YYNGEE in the germline V gene. The germline V and J ends were trimmed by 0 bases and 2 bases, with 6 bases remaining between them. The CDR3 consists of 15 residues. The CDR3 region is CASSVASPGANVLTF. In DNA, the CDR3 is TGTGCCAGCAGCGTAGCGAGCCCTGGGGCCAACGTCCTGACTTTC.

The V call is TRBV27, the J call TRBJ2-3, with TRBD1 matching 7 bases. Germline trimming cut 8 bases from V and 3 bases from J; bases unmatched to any gene: 2. CDR1 is MNHEY, CDR2 SMNVEV, per germline (reference sequence). This CDR3 is 12 amino acids long. The CDR3 loop reads CASGGQTDTQYF. As DNA, the CDR3 is TGTGCCAGCGGGGGACAGACAGATACGCAGTATTTT.

This clonotype turned up a few times. The V call is TRBV7-9, the J call TRBJ1-2; D unclear. The CDR3 is 14 amino acids. The germline V and J ends were trimmed by 9 bases and 6 bases, with 20 bases remaining between them. CDR1 is SEHNR, CDR2 FQNEAQ, per germline (reference sequence). The DNA for the CDR3 is TGTGCCAGTTTCTATACAGAAGCTCGCCATGGCTACACCTTC. Residues: CASFYTEARHGYTF.

A few counts support this clonotype. The chain employs TRBV7-8 and TRBJ2-7; D is uncertain. V was trimmed by 2 bases and J by 3 bases, leaving 20 bases between them. This CDR3 is built from 17 residues. From germline, CDR1 is SGHVS and CDR2 FQNEAQ. This chain's CDR3 is CASSLIGTLGSYYEQYF. CDR3 in DNA: TGTGCCAGCAGCTTAATAGGTACCTTGGGCAGCTACTACGAGCAGTACTTC.

The CDR3 protein is CASSPKLFRDRGGEQYF. The CDR3 bases are TGCGCCAGCAGCCCGAAGCTGTTTCGGGACAGGGGGGGAGAGCAGTACTTC. The chain carries TRBV5-1 and TRBJ2-7; 11 bases match TRBD1. The V gene's germline CDR1 is SGHRS and CDR2 YFSETQ. V was pared by 4 bases and J by 7 bases, with 16 bases of the junction left unmatched. The CDR3 consists of 17 residues. The variable domain in full, with the rest retrieved from reference TRBV5-1 and TRBJ2-7, is KAGVTQTPRYLIKTRGQQVTLSCSPISGHRSVSWYQQTPGQGLQFLFEYFSETQRNKGNFPGRFSGRQFSNSRSEMNVSTLELGDSALYLCASSPKLFRDRGGEQYFGPGTRLTVT.

This clonotype was seen repeatedly, ten times or more. The chain joins TRBV29-1 to TRBJ1-1; the D is unclear. Germline values: CDR1 SQVTM, CDR2 ANQGSEA. The CDR3 consists of 12 residues. The V end was cut by 7 bases, the J end by 5 bases, with 14 bases between. The CDR3 coding sequence is TGCAGCGCCGACGGGGAGTGGACTGAAGCTTTCTTT. Protein product: CSADGEWTEAFF.

This clonotype appeared many times. The chain has TRBV5-1 and TRBJ2-3; D may be TRBD1 (5 bases). Germline V lookup: CDR1 SGHRS, CDR2 YFSETQ. The CDR3 covers 14 residues. The germline V and J ends were trimmed by 5 bases and 5 bases, with 15 bases remaining between them. The CDR3 region has the DNA TGCGCCAGCAGTCTAACCCACCAGGGAGATACGCAGTATTTT. It specifies CASSLTHQGDTQYF.

The chain recombines TRBV7-9 with TRBJ2-5, with D hard to call. CDR1 and CDR2 from the germline V gene are SEHNR and FQNEAQ (reference sequence). V was pared by 5 bases and J by 0 bases, with 13 bases between. The CDR3 consists of 15 residues. In DNA form, the CDR3 reads TGTGCCAGCAGCCCCCAACCTTTGGACCAAGAGACCCAGTACTTC. It translates to CASSPQPLDQETQYF.

The chain recombines TRBV6-1 with TRBJ1-5, with TRBD1 identical over 9 bases. The J segment lost 4 bases and the V segment lost 1 base, leaving 2 bases of the junction unmatched. Germline lookup yields CDR1 MNHNS and CDR2 SASEGT. The CDR3 has 15 amino acids. The CDR3 here is CASSEGDRGNQPQHF. DNA for the CDR3: TGTGCCAGCAGTGAAGGCGACAGGGGGAATCAGCCCCAGCATTTT.

The rearrangement links TRBV20-1 to TRBJ2-1; 12 nucleotides align to TRBD2. CDR3 size: 17 residues. The germline V gene has CDR1 DFQATT and CDR2 SNEGSKA (reference sequence). V dropped 5 bases and J dropped 3; count of bases not matched to a gene: 11. The CDR3 region has the DNA TGCAGTGCTTATCTAGCGGGAGGGCCTCCCCTCTACAATGAGCAGTTCTTC. This sequence encodes CSAYLAGGPPLYNEQFF.

The genes are TRBV11-2 and TRBJ2-1; 10 bases are a match to TRBD1. V gave up 5 bases and J gave up 7 bases; unmatched junction bases: 14. The CDR3 is 17 residues long. The germline CDR1 and CDR2 sequences are SGHAT and FQNNGV. The CDR3 nucleotides are TGTGCCAGCAGCCTAACCATCCGGGACAGGGGAAGTAATGAGCAGTTCTTC. Encoded protein: CASSLTIRDRGSNEQFF.

At least ten counts were recorded for this clonotype. The V gene is TRBV7-2, the J gene TRBJ2-2; D perhaps matches TRBD2 (5 bases). V lost 2 bases to trimming and J lost 4 bases, with 11 bases between them. The CDR3 has 15 residues. CDR1 and CDR2 (germline): SGHTA, FQGNSA. The CDR3 DNA reads as TGTGCCAGCAGCTTAAGCGGAGACCCCACCGGGGAGCTGTTTTTT. Its protein product is CASSLSGDPTGELFF.

This clonotype was seen ten or more times. The rearrangement uses TRBV7-9 and TRBJ1-5; TRBD1 might be the D (5 bases). CDR1 and CDR2 (germline): SEHNR, FQNEAQ (reference sequence). V was trimmed by 5 bases and J by 6 bases, leaving 14 bases between them. CDR3 length: 14 residues. The CDR3 protein is CASSPGGGVQPQHF. In DNA form, the CDR3 reads TGTGCCAGCAGCCCCGGGGGAGGGGTTCAGCCCCAGCATTTT.

This clonotype has just a few counts. The chain recombines TRBV7-9 with TRBJ2-1; 13 nucleotides line up with TRBD2. This CDR3 is 17 amino acids long. The ends lost 4 bases at V and 5 bases at J; junction bases unmatched: 8. Germline CDR1 is SEHNR and CDR2 is FQNEAQ (reference sequence). In DNA form, the CDR3 reads TGTGCCAGCAGCTACTTGCTCGGACTAGCGGGAGACAATGAGCAGTTCTTC. Translation: CASSYLLGLAGDNEQFF.